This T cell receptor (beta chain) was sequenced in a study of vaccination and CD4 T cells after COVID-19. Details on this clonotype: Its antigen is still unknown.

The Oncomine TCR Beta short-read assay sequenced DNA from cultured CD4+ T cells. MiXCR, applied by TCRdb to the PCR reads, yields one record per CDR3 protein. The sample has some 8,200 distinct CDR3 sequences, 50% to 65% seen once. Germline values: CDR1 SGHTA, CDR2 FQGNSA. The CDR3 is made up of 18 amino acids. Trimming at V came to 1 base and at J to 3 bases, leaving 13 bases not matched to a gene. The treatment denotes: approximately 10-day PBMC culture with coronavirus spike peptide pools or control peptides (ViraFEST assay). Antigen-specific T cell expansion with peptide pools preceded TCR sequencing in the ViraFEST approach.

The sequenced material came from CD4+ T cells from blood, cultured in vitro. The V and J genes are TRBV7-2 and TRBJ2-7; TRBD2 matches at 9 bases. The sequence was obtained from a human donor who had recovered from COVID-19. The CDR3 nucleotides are TGTGCCAGCAGCTTAGTTCCGGCTAGCGGGAAATACTTCTACGAGCAGTACTTC. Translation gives CASSLVPASGKYFYEQYF.